These 27 T cell receptor beta chains came from one sample sequenced in a study of identical twins. TCRdb re-called the 5' RACE reads through MiXCR, storing one row per CDR3 protein. The sample lists about 240,000 distinct CDR3 sequences, 10% occurring once. Material: memory T cells sorted from blood. These TCRs come from a man aged 45-60 years in good health.

The J gene is TRBJ2-3, the V gene TRBV27; 11 bases are a match to TRBD2. Germline assignment: CDR1 MNHEY and CDR2 SMNVEV (reference sequence). The J segment lost 3 bases and the V segment lost 0 bases, leaving 5 bases of the junction unmatched. The CDR3 runs to 17 residues. The CDR3 loop is CASSLSSRTSGTDTQYF. The CDR3 nucleotides are TGTGCCAGCAGTTTATCTTCCCGGACTAGCGGGACAGATACGCAGTATTTT.

The table lists this clonotype with many counts. The chain has TRBV4-2 and TRBJ1-4; a weak D match, TRBD1 (5 bases). V was cut by 4 bases and J by 7 bases, with 16 bases left in between. Germline-derived CDR1 and CDR2 are LGHNA and YNFKEQ. The CDR3 length is 15 residues. CDR3 bases: TGTGCCAGCAGCCGGGGACGGGCTGAAGGTGAAAAACTGTTTTTT. Translating gives CASSRGRAEGEKLFF.

Of note for this clonotype: The conserved phenylalanine or tryptophan is not found at the CDR3 terminus, so this likely reflects a read error. This sequence joins TRBV7-2 and TRBJ1-1; D possibly corresponds to TRBD1 (6 bases). V lost 3 bases, J lost 0 bases, and 11 bases lay in between. Germline V CDR1 and CDR2: SGHTA, FQGNSA. The CDR3 has 15 residues. CDR3 nucleotides: TGTGCCAGCAGCTTGCGAACAGGGATGAACACTGAAGCTTTCTCT. Translation: CASSLRTGMNTEAFS.

This clonotype has a handful of counts. The rearrangement uses TRBV20-1 and TRBJ1-1; D is ambiguous. Between the trimmed V and J ends, which lost 0 bases and 3 bases, there was a span of 17 bases. The CDR3 contains 16 residues. From germline, CDR1 is DFQATT and CDR2 SNEGSKA (reference sequence). CDR3 sequence reads: CSARDPRRGRDTEAFF. The CDR3 nucleotides read TGCAGTGCTAGAGACCCTAGAAGAGGGAGGGACACTGAAGCTTTCTTT.

This clonotype has only a few counts. The V call is TRBV7-8, the J call TRBJ1-3, with D perhaps matching TRBD1 (5 bases). Trimming removed 4 bases at V and 3 bases at J, with 16 bases between. The CDR3 spans 16 residues. Per the germline V gene, CDR1 is SGHVS and CDR2 is FQNEAQ. The CDR3 spells CASSSADGGIGNTIYF. CDR3 bases: TGTGCCAGCAGCTCCGCCGACGGGGGTATTGGAAACACCATATATTTT. The whole variable domain, remainder taken from reference TRBV7-8 and TRBJ1-3, is GAGVSQSPRYKVAKRGQDVALRCDPISGHVSLFWYQQALGQGPEFLTYFQNEAQLDKSGLPSDRFFAERPEGSVSTLKIQRTQQEDSAVYLCASSSADGGIGNTIYFGEGSWLTVV.

This clonotype was seen more than once but under ten times. The chain is built from TRBV7-9 and TRBJ1-2; the D is unclear. V was trimmed by 0 bases and J by 0 bases, leaving 8 bases between them. From germline, CDR1 is SEHNR and CDR2 FQNEAQ (reference sequence). The CDR3 consists of 15 residues. CDR3: CASSLAAASNYGYTF. DNA of the CDR3: TGTGCCAGCAGCTTAGCGGCGGCGTCTAACTATGGCTACACCTTC.

This clonotype appeared many times. This chain joins TRBV5-5 and TRBJ1-1, with D hard to call. The CDR3 contains 14 residues. The V and J ends lost 0 bases and 1 base respectively, with 7 bases between them. The germline V gene has CDR1 SGHKS and CDR2 YYEKEE (reference sequence). The CDR3 loop is CASSLATGNTEAFF. The CDR3 bases are TGTGCCAGCAGCTTGGCAACGGGGAACACTGAAGCTTTCTTT.

This clonotype was picked up many times. The chain couples TRBV7-6 to TRBJ2-1; D is ambiguous. Germline V gene sequence: CDR1 SGHVS, CDR2 FNYEAQ. V lost 1 base and J lost 8, with 6 bases in between. This CDR3 contains 12 residues. The CDR3 DNA reads as TGTGCCAGCAGCTTAGGGGCGGATGAGCAGTTCTTC. Translated, it gives CASSLGADEQFF.

On this clonotype: Sequence at one end of the junction differs from germline and may be a read error. The chain links TRBV11-3 to TRBJ2-5; weak D call: TRBD1 (5 bases). The CDR3 is 13 residues long. Germline V gene sequence: CDR1 SGHNT, CDR2 YENEEA. Here the CDR3 reads CASNLPGLKTQYF. For the CDR3, the DNA is TGTGCCAGCAACTTACCAGGGTTAAAGACCCAGTACTTC.

In this sample, this clonotype turned up many times. The chain combines TRBV20-1 with TRBJ1-2; TRBD1 agrees at 7 bases. The V and J ends lost 4 bases and 4 bases, in that order; junction bases with no gene match: 3. The CDR3 loop spans 12 amino acids. Germline CDR1 is DFQATT and CDR2 is SNEGSKA (reference sequence). Here the CDR3 DNA reads TGCAGTGCTACCGGGACAGTCTATGGCTACACCTTC. Its translation: CSATGTVYGYTF.

This clonotype was detected only a few times. CDR3 sequence reads: CASSRSGTRETQYF. For the CDR3, the DNA is TGTGCCAGCAGTAGGTCGGGGACACGAGAGACCCAGTACTTC. The chain uses TRBV28 and TRBJ2-5; D perhaps matches TRBD1 (6 bases). The CDR3 has 14 residues. V was clipped by 5 bases and J by 4 bases, with 14 bases between them. CDR1 MDHEN and CDR2 SYDVKM come from the germline V gene.

In its sample, this clonotype was seen many times. This chain connects TRBV9 to TRBJ2-2; 7 bases align to TRBD1. The CDR3 covers 17 residues. In germline, CDR1 is SGDLS, CDR2 YYNGEE. Trimming removed 4 bases from V and 0 bases from J; junction bases left unmatched: 9. The CDR3 DNA follows: TGTGCCAGCAGCCCGAGGTATGGGACAGCGAACACCGGGGAGCTGTTTTTT. It specifies CASSPRYGTANTGELFF.

The gene calls are TRBV7-8 and TRBJ2-1; 7 bases agree with TRBD2. The CDR3 sequence is 11 residues long. The V and J ends lost 8 bases and 7 bases, in that order; junction bases with no gene match: 2. The V gene's germline CDR1 is SGHVS and CDR2 FQNEAQ. The CDR3 reads CASYSGNEQFF. In DNA, the CDR3 is TGTGCCAGCTATAGCGGGAATGAGCAGTTCTTC.

The chain links TRBV29-1 to TRBJ2-3; TRBD2 aligns across 9 bases. The trim removed 4 bases at V and 6 bases at J, leaving 11 bases unmatched. The CDR3 is made up of 15 amino acids. Germline lookup yields CDR1 SQVTM and CDR2 ANQGSEA. The CDR3 is CSVGLTSGRRDTQYF. The CDR3 DNA reads TGCAGCGTTGGGTTGACTAGCGGCCGGCGGGATACGCAGTATTTT.

Many counts were recorded for this clonotype. The chain employs TRBV20-1 and TRBJ2-3; 9 bases fit TRBD2. This CDR3 comprises 15 residues. The germline V gene has CDR1 DFQATT and CDR2 SNEGSKA (reference sequence). The V gene end was trimmed by 0 bases and the J gene end by 6 bases; junction bases not matched to a gene: 7. The CDR3 is CSARDLLAGRDTQYF. In nucleotides, the CDR3 is TGCAGTGCTAGAGATCTACTAGCGGGTCGGGATACGCAGTATTTT.

There are many counts of this clonotype. The rearrangement joins TRBV5-1 to TRBJ1-1, with D tentatively TRBD1 (5 bases). The V end lost 0 bases, the J end lost 3 bases, and 12 bases lay between the germline ends. CDR3 length equals 15 residues. Germline CDR1 is SGHRS and CDR2 is YFSETQ. CDR3 sequence: CASSLAPGIDTEAFF. CDR3 nucleotide sequence: TGCGCCAGCAGCTTGGCCCCAGGGATTGACACTGAAGCTTTCTTT.

This clonotype came up a few times. The chain employs TRBV20-1 and TRBJ2-1; the match to TRBD2 covers 9 bases. The CDR3 spans 18 residues. The J segment lost 8 bases and the V segment lost 0 bases, leaving 17 bases of the junction unmatched. The V gene's germline CDR1 is DFQATT and CDR2 SNEGSKA (reference sequence). CDR3 nucleotides: TGCAGTGCTAGAGATCGCTTGAGCGGGAGGACGTTAATGGATGAGCAGTTCTTC. Encoded protein: CSARDRLSGRTLMDEQFF.

This chain connects TRBV3-1 to TRBJ1-1, with D possibly being TRBD1 (5 bases). CDR1 is LGHDT and CDR2 is YNNKEL in the germline V gene (reference sequence). V gave up 4 bases and J gave up 1 base, with 10 bases separating them. The CDR3 is made up of 14 amino acids. The CDR3 reads CASSPGLENTEAFF. CDR3 in DNA: TGTGCCAGCAGCCCGGGACTCGAGAACACTGAAGCTTTCTTT.

This clonotype came up a few times. V is TRBV20-1 and J is TRBJ1-4; 9 nucleotides agree with TRBD1. Germline values: CDR1 DFQATT, CDR2 SNEGSKA (reference sequence). Trimming at V came to 3 bases and at J to 8 bases, leaving 10 bases not matched to a gene. This CDR3 has 15 residues. The CDR3 region is CSASVLGQGNEKLFF. As DNA, the CDR3 is TGCAGTGCTAGCGTTCTAGGACAGGGGAACGAAAAACTGTTTTTT.

This clonotype was detected ten times or more. The V and J genes are TRBV28 and TRBJ2-3; TRBD2 aligns across 8 bases. The V and J ends lost 3 bases and 10 bases, in that order; junction bases with no gene match: 3. Looked up from germline, CDR1 is MDHEN and CDR2 is SYDVKM. The CDR3 has 12 residues. CDR3 in DNA: TGTGCCAGCAGTTTCCGACTAGCGCCGCAGTATTTT. Translated, it gives CASSFRLAPQYF.

In this sample, this clonotype turned up many times. This chain joins TRBV7-8 and TRBJ1-2, with 12 bases lining up with TRBD1. Germline V gene sequence: CDR1 SGHVS, CDR2 FQNEAQ. The CDR3 covers 13 residues. Unmatched junction bases numbered 4, after V lost 6 bases and J lost 8 bases. As DNA, the CDR3 is TGTGCCAGCAGGTTGGGACAGGGGGCCGGCTACACCTTC. Encoded protein: CASRLGQGAGYTF.

The V call is TRBV7-1, the J call TRBJ2-5; possible D gene TRBD2, 6 bases. TRBV7-1 is recorded as an ORF, its role being uncertain. Trimming pared 3 bases from V and 5 bases from J, leaving 37 bases between. The CDR3 covers 22 residues. CDR3 DNA: TGTGCCAGCAGCTCCCAATTCTCCCCTCCCCAAGTCCGAAGGCGGGGTGAGGAGACCCAGTACTTC. Translated: CASSSQFSPPQVRRRGEETQYF.

Written as DNA, the CDR3 is TGCGCCAGCAGCCGTGACAGAAGTCCTAGCACAGATACGCAGTATTTT. It specifies CASSRDRSPSTDTQYF. This rearrangement joins TRBV5-1 to TRBJ2-3; possibly TRBD1 for D (5 bases). The CDR3 has 16 amino acids. The ends were cut back, 4 bases at V and 0 bases at J, with 15 bases in the middle. Germline loops: CDR1 SGHRS, CDR2 YFSETQ. Based on the CDR3 plus reference TRBV5-1 and TRBJ2-3, the full variable domain is KAGVTQTPRYLIKTRGQQVTLSCSPISGHRSVSWYQQTPGQGLQFLFEYFSETQRNKGNFPGRFSGRQFSNSRSEMNVSTLELGDSALYLCASSRDRSPSTDTQYFGPGTRLTVL.

This clonotype occurred many times. The chain uses TRBV4-3 and TRBJ1-6; the D gene is possibly TRBD1 (5 bases). Trimming pared 4 bases from V and 6 bases from J, leaving 13 bases between. The CDR3 totals 15 residues. Germline CDR1 LGHNA, CDR2 YSLEER. As DNA, the CDR3 is TGCGCCAGCAGCCGAACCGGGACGGTTAATTCACCCCTCCACTTT. Translated, it gives CASSRTGTVNSPLHF.

This rearrangement joins TRBV6-1 to TRBJ2-7; D not certain. V lost 2 bases and J lost 7, with 15 bases in between. CDR3 length: 14 amino acids. CDR1 is MNHNS and CDR2 is SASEGT in the germline V gene. CDR3: CASSESGTFLEQYF. In DNA form, the CDR3 reads TGTGCCAGCAGTGAATCGGGTACCTTTTTGGAGCAGTACTTC.

This clonotype showed up many times. The chain combines TRBV6-2 or TRBV6-3 with TRBJ1-1; D is uncertain. V lost 6 bases and J 4 bases, leaving 15 bases between the germline ends. The length of the CDR3 is 14 residues. From germline, CDR1 is MNHEY and CDR2 SVGEGT. The CDR3 region is CASSSLPAGTEAFF. In DNA, the CDR3 is TGTGCCAGCAGCTCCCTACCGGCGGGCACTGAAGCTTTCTTT.

The gene calls are TRBV5-1 and TRBJ2-7; 10 nucleotides match TRBD1. V lost 4 bases to trimming and J lost 1 base; unmatched junction nucleotides: 5. From germline, CDR1 is SGHRS and CDR2 YFSETQ. This CDR3 has 15 residues. The CDR3 here is CASSNGQGGSYEQYF. CDR3 coding DNA: TGCGCCAGCAGCAACGGACAGGGGGGATCCTACGAGCAGTACTTC.